A selection of T cell receptor beta chains follows, all from one sample in a study of cytomegalovirus exposure and HLA in healthy donors. Only in-frame clones appear in the TCRdb table, and some are missing; sequencing was by immunoSEQ multiplex PCR. Among about 110,000 clones listed, roughly 90% were seen once. The sample was PBMCs. These receptors were collected from a woman between 18 and 29 years old in good health and CMV-seropositive. The CDR3 runs from the conserved cysteine through the conserved F or W. Each record gives: CDR3 DNA, CDR3 protein, clone size, V gene, D gene, J gene, CDR3 length. A D gene is named only where the DNA matches it firmly. Size is stated for part of the rows, as once, few or many counts, or as a class when the clone is expanded.

cdr3_nt: TGTGCCAGCAGTTTCTCCAGCTCCTACGAGCAGTACTTC
cdr3_aa: CASSFSSSYEQYF
clone_size: -
v_call: TRBV27
d_call: -
j_call: TRBJ2-7
cdr3_length: 13

cdr3_nt: TGTGCCAGCAGGATAGCGGGGGCTTACAATGAGCAGTTCTTC
cdr3_aa: CASRIAGAYNEQFF
clone_size: -
v_call: TRBV2
d_call: TRBD2
j_call: TRBJ2-1
cdr3_length: 14

cdr3_nt: TGTGCCAGCAGCTACCAACATCCCCCGGGATCCCCGGGCGAGCAGTACTTC
cdr3_aa: CASSYQHPPGSPGEQYF
clone_size: -
v_call: TRBV5-6
d_call: -
j_call: TRBJ2-7
cdr3_length: 17

cdr3_nt: TGTGCCAGCAGTGCGGTCCCCCAGGGGGCAGTGAATAATTCACCCCTCCACTTT
cdr3_aa: CASSAVPQGAVNNSPLHF
clone_size: -
v_call: TRBV6-4
d_call: TRBD1
j_call: TRBJ1-6
cdr3_length: 18

cdr3_nt: TGTGCCAGCAGGCTAGGGGGTGGGGCCACAGATACGCAGTATTTT
cdr3_aa: CASRLGGGATDTQYF
clone_size: -
v_call: TRBV7-8
d_call: -
j_call: TRBJ2-3
cdr3_length: 15

cdr3_nt: TGTGCCAGCAGCTTGGAGGCAGGGCGTCAAGAGACCCAGTACTTC
cdr3_aa: CASSLEAGRQETQYF
clone_size: once
v_call: TRBV5-4
d_call: -
j_call: TRBJ2-5
cdr3_length: 15

cdr3_nt: TGTGCCAGCAGCTTAGTAACAGGGGGCGATGGCTACACCTTC
cdr3_aa: CASSLVTGGDGYTF
clone_size: -
v_call: TRBV7-8
d_call: TRBD1
j_call: TRBJ1-2
cdr3_length: 14

cdr3_nt: TGTGCCAGCAGTTACTCTAAAGGGGGGGGCGGCACTGAAGCTTTCTTT
cdr3_aa: CASSYSKGGGGTEAFF
clone_size: -
v_call: TRBV6-6
d_call: -
j_call: TRBJ1-1
cdr3_length: 16

cdr3_nt: TGTGCTAGCAGCCCTTATAGCGGGGGGGCCCTTGAGCAGTTCTTC
cdr3_aa: CASSPYSGGALEQFF
clone_size: -
v_call: TRBV7-7
d_call: TRBD2
j_call: TRBJ2-1
cdr3_length: 15

cdr3_nt: TGTGCCACCAGCAGACCCGACAGGGTGGGCACCGGGGAGCTGTTTTTT
cdr3_aa: CATSRPDRVGTGELFF
clone_size: -
v_call: TRBV15
d_call: TRBD1
j_call: TRBJ2-2
cdr3_length: 16

cdr3_nt: TGTGCCAGCAGTCCGTGGACTAGCGGGGGGGTAGATACGCAGTATTTT
cdr3_aa: CASSPWTSGGVDTQYF
clone_size: -
v_call: TRBV27
d_call: TRBD2
j_call: TRBJ2-3
cdr3_length: 16

cdr3_nt: TGTGCCACCTCCACGGTGAACACTGAAGCTTTCTTT
cdr3_aa: CATSTVNTEAFF
clone_size: -
v_call: TRBV10-3
d_call: -
j_call: TRBJ1-1
cdr3_length: 12

cdr3_nt: TGTGCCAGCAGCTTGACTCCGGGGCGGGGGCCCACAGATACGCAGTATTTT
cdr3_aa: CASSLTPGRGPTDTQYF
clone_size: -
v_call: TRBV5-4
d_call: -
j_call: TRBJ2-3
cdr3_length: 17

cdr3_nt: TGCGCCAGCAGCCACAGCGCGGGGACCCAGTACTTC
cdr3_aa: CASSHSAGTQYF
clone_size: -
v_call: TRBV4-3
d_call: -
j_call: TRBJ2-5
cdr3_length: 12

cdr3_nt: TGTGCCAGCAGTTCTAGCGCGACTAGCACAGATACGCAGTATTTT
cdr3_aa: CASSSSATSTDTQYF
clone_size: -
v_call: TRBV6-4
d_call: -
j_call: TRBJ2-3
cdr3_length: 15

cdr3_nt: TGTGCCAGCAGGAGGGGGCCTGAAGCTTTCTTT
cdr3_aa: CASRRGPEAFF
clone_size: -
v_call: TRBV27
d_call: TRBD1
j_call: TRBJ1-1
cdr3_length: 11

cdr3_nt: TGTGCCAGCAGCTTTAAAGAGACCCAGTACTTC
cdr3_aa: CASSFKETQYF
clone_size: -
v_call: TRBV5-4
d_call: -
j_call: TRBJ2-5
cdr3_length: 11

cdr3_nt: TGTGCCAGCAGCCAATCGAGAAGTCAGGGTGACCTCTTC
cdr3_aa: CASSQSRSQGDLF
clone_size: once
v_call: TRBV16
d_call: -
j_call: TRBJ1-2
cdr3_length: 13

cdr3_nt: TGCGCCAGCAGCCAAGATATGGCAGGCCTCTATGGCTACACCTTC
cdr3_aa: CASSQDMAGLYGYTF
clone_size: -
v_call: TRBV4-1
d_call: -
j_call: TRBJ1-2
cdr3_length: 15

cdr3_nt: TGTGCCAGCAGCGGCGGGGTGACGGAGACCCAGTACTTC
cdr3_aa: CASSGGVTETQYF
clone_size: -
v_call: TRBV7-2
d_call: -
j_call: TRBJ2-5
cdr3_length: 13

cdr3_nt: TGTGCCAGCAGCTTAGCGCAGCGGGGGGGGGAAGAGACCCAGTACTTC
cdr3_aa: CASSLAQRGGEETQYF
clone_size: -
v_call: TRBV7-8
d_call: TRBD2
j_call: TRBJ2-5
cdr3_length: 16

cdr3_nt: TGCAGCGTATCTGGCCGTTTAGCGAACACTGAAGCTTTCTTT
cdr3_aa: CSVSGRLANTEAFF
clone_size: -
v_call: TRBV29-1
d_call: -
j_call: TRBJ1-1
cdr3_length: 14

cdr3_nt: TGTGCCAGCAGTTTCGAAGGGGCAGATACGCAGTATTTT
cdr3_aa: CASSFEGADTQYF
clone_size: -
v_call: TRBV28
d_call: -
j_call: TRBJ2-3
cdr3_length: 13

cdr3_nt: TGTGCCAGCAGTCCAGGCTCAGGGCCTGGAAACACCATATATTTT
cdr3_aa: CASSPGSGPGNTIYF
clone_size: -
v_call: TRBV28
d_call: -
j_call: TRBJ1-3
cdr3_length: 15